This TCR beta chain appears in the sequencing data of a study of blood T cell repertoires in COVID-19. Study context: Researchers got acute and convalescent COVID-19 samples from the United States, Italy and Spain. Sources were T cells, B-cell-depleted T cells, or PBMCs; the material itself was cDNA or gDNA.

Seattle researchers signed up patients amid active infection and tracked them longitudinally. The CDR3 runs to 13 residues. V lost 6 bases and J 1 base, leaving 9 bases between the germline ends. Germline V lookup: CDR1 MDHEN, CDR2 SYDVKM. Produced via immunoSEQ multiplex PCR; TCRdb's table is partial and in-frame only. The sample yields some 300,000 clones, 85% to 90% seen once. The sequencing sample was made of peripheral blood. This chain uses TRBV28 with TRBJ1-2, with a weak D call TRBD1 (6 bases). The receptor was derived from a woman in her forties or fifties with COVID-19, enrolled during active disease. CDR3 nucleotides: TGTGCCAGCAGCGCACAGGGTAACTATGGCTACACCTTC. This encodes CASSAQGNYGYTF.